This entry describes one T cell receptor (beta chain). The authors' processing: The assay estimated nucleated cells by amplifying reference gene primers. TCRdb keeps only in-frame clones here, not all; method: immunoSEQ multiplex PCR. Clone size and the V and J calls come from that table; the DNA yielded D and trimming. The sample yields roughly 120,000 clones, approximately 85% seen once. The sample originates from a study of blood T cell repertoires in COVID-19. Study-level information: Collection of acute and convalescent COVID-19 samples took place in the United States, Italy and Spain. T cells, B-cell-depleted T cells, or PBMCs provided the cDNA or gDNA that served as material.

The Seattle patients, enrolled during active infection, were followed longitudinally. Trimming removed 0 bases from V and 2 bases from J, with 20 bases in between. The CDR3 has 18 amino acids. The germline V gene encodes CDR1 SGHRS and CDR2 YFSETQ. This chain links TRBV5-1 with TRBJ2-5; a possible D gene is TRBD1 (5 bases). The specimen sequenced was peripheral blood. This receptor was taken from an elderly woman with COVID-19, enrolled during active disease. CDR3 coding DNA: TGCGCCAGCAGCTTGGGGCTGGGGCCACGAAACTTACAAGAGACCCAGTACTTC. Protein sequence: CASSLGLGPRNLQETQYF.